Given below is one T cell receptor (beta chain) in context. Its antigen is unknown. Naive CD45RA+ and memory CD45RA-negative subsets were split from CD4+ cells. TCRdb keeps only in-frame clones here, not all; method: immunoSEQ multiplex PCR. The sample carries around 600,000 clones, approximately 97% recorded once. These data come from a study of shared clonotypes between healthy human individuals. Regarding the study as a whole: Represented genetic and exposure-history diversity was restricted by having few donors. Blood was the only sampled material, and tissue repertoires likely differ. Sorted-subset sequencing, rarefaction showed, was incomplete despite large depth.

The CDR3 runs to 15 residues. CDR1 and CDR2 (germline): SGHKS, YYEKEE (reference sequence). V gave up 4 bases and J gave up 7 bases; unmatched junction bases: 8. The sequence was obtained from a woman in her twenties or thirties in good health. This chain uses TRBV5-5 with TRBJ1-1; 12 bases match TRBD1. Sequencing was carried out using naive CD4+ T cells sorted from blood. Subset of the sample: CD45RA+ positively selected. The CDR3 reads CASSPGTGGNIEAFF. The CDR3 DNA sequence: TGTGCCAGCAGCCCGGGGACAGGGGGCAATATTGAAGCTTTCTTT.